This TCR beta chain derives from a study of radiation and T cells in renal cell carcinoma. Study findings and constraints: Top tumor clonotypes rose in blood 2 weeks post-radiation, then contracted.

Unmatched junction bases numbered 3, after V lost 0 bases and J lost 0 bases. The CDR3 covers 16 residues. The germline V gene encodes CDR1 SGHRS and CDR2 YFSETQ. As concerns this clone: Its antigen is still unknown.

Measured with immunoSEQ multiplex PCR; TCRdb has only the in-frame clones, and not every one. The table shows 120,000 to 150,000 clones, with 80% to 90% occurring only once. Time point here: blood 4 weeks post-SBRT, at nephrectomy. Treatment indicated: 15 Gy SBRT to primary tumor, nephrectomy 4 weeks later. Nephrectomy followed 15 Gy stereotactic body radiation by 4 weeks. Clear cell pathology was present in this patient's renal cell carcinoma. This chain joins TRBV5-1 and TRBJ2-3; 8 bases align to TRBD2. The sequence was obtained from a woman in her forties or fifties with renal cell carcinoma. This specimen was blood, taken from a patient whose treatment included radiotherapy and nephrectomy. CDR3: CASSLAPSGSTDTQYF. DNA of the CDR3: TGCGCCAGCAGCTTGGCCCCTAGCGGGAGCACAGATACGCAGTATTTT.